The rows below give T cell receptor beta chains drawn from one sample of a study of CD8 T cells in Susac syndrome. TCRdb re-derived calls from the immunoSEQ multiplex PCR reads in MiXCR, one entry per CDR3 protein. The table has 150,000 to 200,000 distinct CDR3 sequences, 80% to 95% seen once. Sequenced sample: CD4+ T cells from PBMCs. The receptors were sampled from a human donor in good health. CDR3s include the opening cysteine and the closing phenylalanine or tryptophan.

j_call: TRBJ2-3
v_call: TRBV20-1
cdr3_aa: CSARVAQGADTQYF

j_call: TRBJ1-2
v_call: TRBV29-1
cdr3_aa: CSVGRGNYGYTF

j_call: TRBJ1-1
v_call: TRBV29-1
cdr3_aa: CSVSPQAQGTEAFF

j_call: TRBJ2-3
v_call: TRBV5-1
cdr3_aa: CASSKAGGRTDTQYF

j_call: TRBJ1-2
v_call: TRBV29-1
cdr3_aa: CSAGQGAGYGYTF

j_call: TRBJ2-7
v_call: TRBV7-2
cdr3_aa: CASSRNKGASYEQYF

j_call: TRBJ1-5
v_call: TRBV5-1
cdr3_aa: CASSLDGNNQPQHF

j_call: TRBJ2-4
v_call: TRBV21-1
cdr3_aa: CASSKDPAKNIQYF

j_call: TRBJ2-3
v_call: TRBV10-3
cdr3_aa: CAISESYGTQYF

j_call: TRBJ2-2
v_call: TRBV2
cdr3_aa: CASSEVPGHSGELFF

j_call: TRBJ1-1
v_call: TRBV30
cdr3_aa: CAWSRQGNTEAFF

j_call: TRBJ2-3
v_call: TRBV5-1
cdr3_aa: CASSLSTGGYGDTQYF

j_call: TRBJ2-5
v_call: TRBV5-1
cdr3_aa: CASSLAGERETQYF

j_call: TRBJ1-5
v_call: TRBV25-1
cdr3_aa: CASSEWEGRRHF

j_call: TRBJ2-1
v_call: TRBV3-1
cdr3_aa: CASSQGGGYNEQFF

j_call: TRBJ2-7
v_call: TRBV11-2
cdr3_aa: CASSLQDTSYEQYF

j_call: TRBJ1-1
v_call: TRBV11-2
cdr3_aa: CASSPPGVNTEAFF

j_call: TRBJ1-6
v_call: TRBV18
cdr3_aa: CASSQPNSPLHF

j_call: TRBJ2-2
v_call: TRBV7-2
cdr3_aa: CASSSTTNTGELFF

j_call: TRBJ2-1
v_call: TRBV6-1
cdr3_aa: CASMRATYNEQFF

j_call: TRBJ1-1
v_call: TRBV30
cdr3_aa: CAWSEGQVNTEAFF

j_call: TRBJ1-2
v_call: TRBV7-8
cdr3_aa: CASSSQSYGYTF

j_call: TRBJ2-5
v_call: TRBV6-1
cdr3_aa: CASSGHTAGETQYF

j_call: TRBJ2-5
v_call: TRBV15
cdr3_aa: CATSRDRGQETQYF

j_call: TRBJ2-1
v_call: TRBV2
cdr3_aa: CASVQQARQFF

j_call: TRBJ2-3
v_call: TRBV5-4
cdr3_aa: CASSSTRGTSTDTQYF

j_call: TRBJ1-5
v_call: TRBV27
cdr3_aa: CASSFKGANQPQHF

j_call: TRBJ1-1
v_call: TRBV3-1
cdr3_aa: CASSQDRSRGTEAFF

j_call: TRBJ1-3
v_call: TRBV20-1
cdr3_aa: CSARDRQGTGNTIYF

j_call: TRBJ2-7
v_call: TRBV6-2/TRBV6-3
cdr3_aa: CASRTSSYEQYF

j_call: TRBJ2-2
v_call: TRBV11-2
cdr3_aa: CASSQQGQGRKTGELFF

j_call: TRBJ1-5
v_call: TRBV6-1
cdr3_aa: CASMPRLGTANQPQHF

j_call: TRBJ2-1
v_call: TRBV12-3/TRBV12-4
cdr3_aa: CASREGTSDEQFF

j_call: TRBJ2-5
v_call: TRBV2
cdr3_aa: CASSRGTSLQETQYF

j_call: TRBJ2-2
v_call: TRBV28
cdr3_aa: CASRAGTANTGELFF

j_call: TRBJ2-7
v_call: TRBV7-8
cdr3_aa: CASSILTGEQYF

j_call: TRBJ2-2
v_call: TRBV4-1
cdr3_aa: CASSQERAGGPNTGELFF

j_call: TRBJ1-2
v_call: TRBV7-9
cdr3_aa: CASSPGAGTGYGYTF

j_call: TRBJ2-1
v_call: TRBV20-1
cdr3_aa: CSAGLAGGNEQFF

j_call: TRBJ2-7
v_call: TRBV20-1
cdr3_aa: CSGNRGVGSEQYF

j_call: TRBJ2-7
v_call: TRBV6-5
cdr3_aa: CASSYSMQGAYEQYF

j_call: TRBJ1-1
v_call: TRBV30
cdr3_aa: CAWSVNKVKAFF

j_call: TRBJ2-1
v_call: TRBV4-1
cdr3_aa: CASSRSPLAASPSYNEQFF

j_call: TRBJ2-2
v_call: TRBV6-1
cdr3_aa: CASRPGTGLGTGELFF

j_call: TRBJ1-4
v_call: TRBV9
cdr3_aa: CASSVEGTRGEKLFF

j_call: TRBJ1-4
v_call: TRBV15
cdr3_aa: CATRKGQFNEKLFF